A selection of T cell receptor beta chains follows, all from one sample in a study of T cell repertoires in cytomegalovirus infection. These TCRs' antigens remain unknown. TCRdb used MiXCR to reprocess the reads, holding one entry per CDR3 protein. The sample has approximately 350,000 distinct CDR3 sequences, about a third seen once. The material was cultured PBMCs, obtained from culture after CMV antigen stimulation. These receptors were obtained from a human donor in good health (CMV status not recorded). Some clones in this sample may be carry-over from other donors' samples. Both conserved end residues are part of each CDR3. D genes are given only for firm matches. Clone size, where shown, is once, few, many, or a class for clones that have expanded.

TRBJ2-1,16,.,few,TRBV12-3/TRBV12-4,CASSGPRPSSYNEQFF,TGTGCCAGCAGCGGCCCACGACCGAGCTCCTACAATGAGCAGTTCTTC
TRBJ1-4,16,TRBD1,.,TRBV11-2,CASSPKSRGLGEKLFF,TGTGCCAGCAGCCCAAAGAGCAGGGGGCTCGGAGAAAAACTGTTTTTT
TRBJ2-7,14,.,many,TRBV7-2,CASSPNRAVYEQYF,TGTGCCAGCAGCCCTAATAGGGCGGTCTACGAGCAGTACTTC
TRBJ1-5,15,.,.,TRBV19,CASIGGGARNQPQHF,TGTGCCAGTATCGGGGGGGGGGCACGCAATCAGCCCCAGCATTTT
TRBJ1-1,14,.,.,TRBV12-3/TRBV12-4,CASSFSGQGTEAFF,TGTGCCAGCAGTTTTTCCGGCCAAGGGACTGAAGCTTTCTTT
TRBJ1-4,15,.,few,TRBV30,CGQKSGSATNEKLFF,TGCGGCCAAAAGTCGGGTTCTGCAACTAATGAAAAACTGTTTTTT
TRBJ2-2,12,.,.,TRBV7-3,CASSRFSGELFF,TGTGCCAGCAGCCGATTCTCCGGGGAGCTGTTTTTT
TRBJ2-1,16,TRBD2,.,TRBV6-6,CASSLTGTSPHNEQFF,TGTGCCAGCAGTTTAACCGGGACTAGTCCCCACAATGAGCAGTTCTTC
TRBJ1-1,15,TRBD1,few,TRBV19,CASSPQTGGLTEAFF,TGTGCCAGTAGTCCTCAGACAGGGGGCCTAACTGAAGCTTTCTTT
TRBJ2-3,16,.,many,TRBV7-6,CASSLVGSGSTDTQYF,TGTGCCAGCAGCTTAGTGGGTAGCGGCAGCACAGATACGCAGTATTTT
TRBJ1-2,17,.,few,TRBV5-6,CASNTVLWGPTNYGYTF,TGTGCCAGCAACACGGTGCTTTGGGGACCAACTAACTATGGCTACACCTTC
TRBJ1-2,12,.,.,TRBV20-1,CSASIGGYGYTF,TGCAGTGCTAGTATAGGGGGCTATGGCTACACCTTC
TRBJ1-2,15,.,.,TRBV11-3,CASSLGLGADYGYTF,TGTGCCAGCAGCTTAGGCCTGGGGGCGGACTATGGCTACACCTTC
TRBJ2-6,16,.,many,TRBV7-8,CASSLIIGNGANVLTF,TGTGCCAGCAGCTTAATAATAGGGAACGGGGCCAACGTCCTGACTTTC
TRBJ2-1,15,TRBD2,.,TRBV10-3,CAISASGRASGEQFF,TGTGCCATCAGTGCGAGCGGGAGGGCCTCCGGTGAGCAGTTCTTC
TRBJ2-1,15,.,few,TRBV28,CASSSGREHYNEQFF,TGTGCCAGCAGTTCCGGACGGGAACACTACAATGAGCAGTTCTTC
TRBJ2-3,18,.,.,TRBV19,CASSPGGLLITSTDTQYF,TGTGCCAGTAGCCCAGGCGGACTGCTAATAACTAGCACAGATACGCAGTATTTT
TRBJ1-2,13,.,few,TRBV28,CASSTRRQAQYTF,TGTGCCAGCAGTACGCGAAGACAGGCTCAGTACACCTTC
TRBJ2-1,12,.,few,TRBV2,CASSGEGHEQFF,TGTGCCAGCAGTGGCGAAGGTCATGAGCAGTTCTTC
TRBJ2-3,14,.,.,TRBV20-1,CSARDPRSTDTQYF,TGCAGTGCTAGAGATCCACGGAGCACAGATACGCAGTATTTT